This paragraph reports one T cell receptor (beta chain). Its target is unknown. This entry comes from a study of cytomegalovirus exposure and HLA in healthy donors. There were likely unrecorded immune exposures, though donors were nominally healthy when sampled. The study's findings and limits: Sequencing likely caused a cluster of highly shared sequence variants.

13 Jbeta primers and 60 Vbeta primers were used for the PCR. Clones were read by immunoSEQ multiplex PCR, and TCRdb kept only the in-frame ones, dropping some. In the table there are some 100,000 clones, around 80% of which are singletons. CDR3 length equals 17 residues. Germline CDR1 SGHTA, CDR2 FQGTGA. Trimming took off 3 bases at V and 0 bases at J, with 16 bases between the two ends. The clonotype comes from a woman aged 50 to 65 in good health and CMV-seropositive. The J gene is TRBJ2-3, the V gene TRBV7-3; tentative D call: TRBD1 (6 bases). The sequencing sample was made of PBMCs. The CDR3 reads CASSFTVTGLSTDTQYF. In DNA, the CDR3 is TGTGCCAGCAGCTTTACCGTAACAGGGCTGAGCACAGATACGCAGTATTTT.